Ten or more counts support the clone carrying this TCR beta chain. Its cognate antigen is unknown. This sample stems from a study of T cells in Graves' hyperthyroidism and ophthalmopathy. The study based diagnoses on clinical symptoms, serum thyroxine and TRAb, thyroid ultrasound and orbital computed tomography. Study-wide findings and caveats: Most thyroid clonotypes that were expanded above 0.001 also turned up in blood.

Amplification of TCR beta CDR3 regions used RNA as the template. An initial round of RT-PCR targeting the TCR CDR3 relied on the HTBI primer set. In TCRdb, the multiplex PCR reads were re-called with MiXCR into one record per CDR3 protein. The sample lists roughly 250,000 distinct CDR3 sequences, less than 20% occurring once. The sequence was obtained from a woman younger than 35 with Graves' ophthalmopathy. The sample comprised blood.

CDR3 bases: TGTGCCAGCAGTTTATCGTACCTAGCGGGAGGGTACGAGCAGTACTTC. Its translation is CASSLSYLAGGYEQYF. The V and J genes are TRBV27 and TRBJ2-7; 12 bases match TRBD2. The CDR3 has 16 amino acids. Germline CDR1 MNHEY, CDR2 SMNVEV (reference sequence). V was pared by 0 bases and J by 4 bases, with 4 bases of the junction left unmatched.